The T cell receptor (beta chain) described here comes from a study of a mutant IDH1 vaccine in newly diagnosed glioma. Clones were sequenced by immunoSEQ multiplex PCR, and TCRdb holds only the in-frame ones, with some missing. The table shows tens of thousands of clones, with roughly 84% occurring only once. The time point: week 35, safety follow-up. Doses of 300 ug of mutant IDH1 20-mer peptide were given with topical imiquimod. Eight vaccinations went to patients in weeks 1, 3, 5, 7, 11, 15, 19, 23. V lost 4 bases and J 1 base, leaving 11 bases between the germline ends. The germline V gene has CDR1 SGHTS and CDR2 YDEGEE. The CDR3 spans 14 residues. Remarks on this clone: Its matching antigen is unknown.

The TCR sequence derives from a man younger than 35 with glioma. The V and J genes are TRBV5-8 and TRBJ1-2; D is perhaps TRBD1 (5 bases). The material sequenced was PBMCs, taken from a glioma patient whose treatment included an IDH1 peptide vaccine. Here the CDR3 DNA reads TGTGCCAGCAGCCATCAACAGGTTAACTATGGCTACACCTTC. Protein: CASSHQQVNYGYTF.